The next 8 T cell receptor beta chains were all read from a single sample in a study of glioma-infiltrating T cells (dated by TCRdb to between 2015 and 2016). Sequencing was performed on an Illumina MiSeq. The iRepertoire nested amplicon-rescue multiplex PCR (arm-PCR) platform was used to amplify TCR alpha and beta CDR3 regions from RNA. Starting from the raw public reads, TCRdb applied fastp trimming at Q25, assembled clones with MiXCR and retained in-frame beta chains. Every entry covers one CDR3 protein and lists the most common genes and DNA from its rows. Present in this sample are 84,000 or so distinct CDR3 sequences, around 23% of which were seen just once. The ten biggest clones cover over 5.5% of the sample. The specimen sequenced was glioma tissue, nonneoplastic brain tissue, or PBMCs (not recorded which). Source of these receptors: a human donor with low-grade glioma or glioblastoma, undergoing nonglioma brain surgery, or in good health (not recorded which).

Many counts were recorded for this clonotype. V and J are TRBV28 and TRBJ1-5; no clear D gene. The V end lost 7 bases, the J end lost 0 bases, and 7 bases lay between the germline ends. Germline V gene sequence: CDR1 MDHEN, CDR2 SYDVKM. This CDR3 is built from 13 residues. The DNA of the CDR3 is TGTGCCAGCAAATTCGGTAGCAATCAGCCCCAGCATTTT. Its protein is CASKFGSNQPQHF.

This clonotype showed up many times. V gene TRBV20-1 combines with J gene TRBJ2-7; D not certain. CDR3 size: 12 residues. The germline gives CDR1 DFQATT, CDR2 SNEGSKA (reference sequence). The germline V and J ends were trimmed by 0 bases and 3 bases, with 6 bases remaining between them. The chain's CDR3 is CSARDRRYEQYF. The CDR3, as DNA: TGCAGTGCTAGAGATCGGCGCTACGAGCAGTACTTC.

In this sample, this clonotype is medium-sized. The chain recombines TRBV6-1 with TRBJ2-7, with 10 bases that match TRBD2. Germline assignment: CDR1 MNHNS and CDR2 SASEGT. V shed 5 bases, J shed 2 bases, and the junction held 3 bases outside the gene matches. This CDR3 is 14 amino acids long. The CDR3 bases are TGTGCCAGCAGTCGGACTAGCGGACCCTACGAGCAGTACTTC. Its translation is CASSRTSGPYEQYF.

This clonotype was recorded many times. The rearrangement uses TRBV6-5 and TRBJ2-7; D is perhaps TRBD1 (6 bases). The germline V and J ends were trimmed by 2 bases and 4 bases, with 12 bases remaining between them. Germline CDR1 MNHEY, CDR2 SVGAGI. This CDR3 region has 14 residues. The CDR3: CASSYGRGEYEQYF. DNA for the CDR3: TGTGCCAGCAGTTACGGCAGGGGAGAATACGAGCAGTACTTC.

This clonotype came up many times. This may arise from a read error, as a much more abundant clone is one base away. This chain joins TRBV6-6 and TRBJ1-1; D is unclear. Germline V gives CDR1 MNHNY, CDR2 SVGAGI (reference sequence). The CDR3 length is 14 residues. The CDR3 here is CAGSYSAGHTEAFF. CDR3 bases: TGTGCCGGCAGTTACTCAGCGGGTCACACTGAAGCTTTCTTT.

About this clonotype itself: A read error may produce the germline difference seen at one junction end. The chain employs TRBV7-2 and TRBJ2-3; 13 nucleotides line up with TRBD2. This CDR3 contains 16 residues. Germline CDR1 and CDR2: SGHTA and FQGNSA. CDR3 nucleotide sequence: TGTGCCAGCAGCGGACCCGGGACTAGCGGGACAGGTACGCAGTATTTT. It yields the protein CASSGPGTSGTGTQYF.

This clonotype turned up a few times. This sequence joins TRBV10-3 and TRBJ1-5; TRBD1 matches at 8 bases. From germline, CDR1 is ENHRY and CDR2 SYGVKD. Trimming took 1 base from V and 3 from J; bases not matched to a gene: 5. This CDR3 region has 16 residues. The CDR3 DNA sequence: TGTGCCATCAGTGAGTTTGGGGGACAGGCCAATCAGCCCCAGCATTTT. Translation gives CAISEFGGQANQPQHF.

By its share, this clonotype is medium-sized. The V gene is TRBV10-3, the J gene TRBJ1-1; D remains unclear. Trimming pared 7 bases from V and 2 bases from J, leaving 14 bases between. From germline, CDR1 is ENHRY and CDR2 SYGVKD. The CDR3 is made up of 14 amino acids. CDR3 coding DNA: TGTGCCATCACCCCCGATGTGGGCAACACTGAAGCTTTCTTT. It codes for CAITPDVGNTEAFF.